The 3 T cell receptor beta chains listed next were all sequenced from one sample in a study of molecular identifiers for immune sequencing clone quantification. From the PCR reads, TCRdb called clonotypes with MiXCR, one entry per CDR3 protein. The data hold approximately 90,000 distinct CDR3 sequences, with 20% to 25% observed a single time. The sequenced material came from naive CD8+ T cells from blood, with Jurkat cell RNA spiked in. The subset is: FACS-sorted CD8+CD4-CCR7+CD45RA+ naive T cells. These TCRs come from a human donor in good health. Some libraries in this study had Jurkat cell RNA spiked in.

This clonotype was detected ten times or more. V gene TRBV7-9 combines with J gene TRBJ2-3; the D gene is possibly TRBD1 (6 bases). Germline V gives CDR1 SEHNR, CDR2 FQNEAQ (reference sequence). This CDR3 is built from 16 residues. V lost 4 bases and J 0 bases, leaving 14 bases between the germline ends. CDR3 region: CASSSRGGTSTDTQYF. As DNA, the CDR3 is TGTGCCAGCAGCTCTAGAGGGGGAACTAGCACAGATACGCAGTATTTT. The complete variable domain, with remaining parts taken from reference TRBV7-9 and TRBJ2-3, reads DTGVSQNPRHKITKRGQNVTFRCDPISEHNRLYWYRQTLGQGPEFLTYFQNEAQLEKSRLLSDRFSAERPKGSFSTLEIQRTEQGDSAMYLCASSSRGGTSTDTQYFGPGTRLTVL.

This clonotype was seen only a few times. This chain joins TRBV27 and TRBJ1-1; TRBD1 is a possible D gene (6 bases). Trimming took off 3 bases at V and 6 bases at J, with 11 bases between the two ends. Germline lookup yields CDR1 MNHEY and CDR2 SMNVEV (reference sequence). This CDR3 spans 13 amino acids. The CDR3 DNA reads as TGTGCCAGCAGTTTCGGGGGCGCAGCTGAAGCTTTCTTT. Its translation: CASSFGGAAEAFF.

Worth noting for this clonotype: Compared with germline, one end of the junction differs, possibly owing to a read error. The rearrangement links TRBV12-3 or TRBV12-4 to TRBJ2-3; D gene ambiguous. The CDR3 consists of 14 residues. CDR3 nucleotides: TGTGCCAGCACTGCATGGTTGAGCACTGATACGCAGTATTTT. Its protein is CASTAWLSTDTQYF.